This T cell receptor beta chain is drawn from a study of human T cells and chemical hapten exposure. Study in general: Patients received weekly diphenylcyclopropenone doses to the scalp throughout the approximately 24-week study.

This clonotype showed up many times. Library construction involved attaching unique molecular identifiers to individual cDNA molecules, which allowed quantitative, reproducible TCR counting. TCRdb processed the RACE reads anew with MiXCR; each CDR3 protein has one entry. Of about 350,000 distinct CDR3 sequences listed, roughly 6% are singletons. Time point denoted: patch test 2, 6 weeks after DPC sensitization. Treatment reported: therapeutic diphenylcyclopropenone sensitization with weekly scalp DPC. Each donor was an alopecia patient between 18 and 70 years of age who qualified for DPC. The clonotype originates from a woman under 30 with alopecia areata. Some clones in this sample may be carry-over from other donors' samples. The sample in question was whole blood, obtained in connection with sensitization to the hapten diphenylcyclopropenone (DPC).

The CDR3 spells CAISEAGGTGDLRYTF. CDR3 DNA sequence: TGTGCCATCAGTGAGGCGGGCGGGACAGGCGATTTGCGCTACACCTTC. V usage is TRBV10-3 and J usage is TRBJ1-2; 8 bases line up with TRBD1. The junction had 14 bases not matched to a gene; V was cut back by 2 bases and J by 9 bases. This CDR3 is 16 amino acids long. The V gene's germline CDR1 is ENHRY and CDR2 SYGVKD.